Shown below are 23 T cell receptor beta chains from a single sample sequenced in a study. TCRdb re-analysed the RT-PCR reads in MiXCR, keeping a single row per CDR3 protein. The sample lists almost 700,000 distinct CDR3 sequences; approximately 15% were seen once. Sequencing was carried out using memory CD4+ T cells from blood. Receptor source: a female donor in good health, serving as a healthy control.

The V call is TRBV9, the J call TRBJ1-4; D perhaps matches TRBD1 (6 bases). Germline CDR1 and CDR2: SGDLS and YYNGEE. V gave up 0 bases and J gave up 2 bases, with 14 bases separating them. The CDR3 is 17 amino acids. CDR3: CASSVGRSQGTNEKLFF. The CDR3 DNA follows: TGTGCCAGCAGCGTAGGGCGTAGTCAGGGGACTAATGAAAAACTGTTTTTT.

This clonotype was counted at least ten times. The chain joins TRBV12-3 or TRBV12-4 to TRBJ2-5; TRBD1 is a possible D gene (5 bases). This CDR3 is 14 amino acids long. V was trimmed by 3 bases and J by 5 bases, leaving 13 bases between them. The CDR3: CASSFGQGAETQYF. CDR3 nucleotides: TGTGCCAGCAGTTTTGGCCAGGGTGCGGAGACCCAGTACTTC.

This clonotype turned up a few times. The CDR3 DNA follows: TGTGCCTGGAGTGTGAGTAATGCGGAGACCCAGTACTTC. Its translation is CAWSVSNAETQYF. The genes are TRBV30 and TRBJ2-5; unclear D gene. This CDR3 has 13 residues. Germline loops: CDR1 GTSNPN, CDR2 SVGIG (reference sequence). V was shortened by 0 bases and J by 5 bases, with 10 bases between the two germline ends.

The J gene is TRBJ1-4, the V gene TRBV2; D remains unclear. The CDR3 is made up of 13 amino acids. Germline-derived CDR1 and CDR2 are SNHLY and FYNNEI. V gave up 7 bases and J gave up 4 bases, with 10 bases separating them. In nucleotides, the CDR3 is TGTGCCAGCAACCAAAGGATTAATGAAAAACTGTTTTTT. Translating it yields CASNQRINEKLFF.

This clonotype was counted many times. One end of the junction does not line up with germline, which may come from a read error. The chain has TRBV27 and TRBJ2-1; possibly TRBD2 for D (5 bases). The CDR3 is 13 amino acids. Germline V CDR1 and CDR2: MNHEY, SMNVEV (reference sequence). CDR3 protein: CASSLTRYNEQFF. Written as DNA, the CDR3 is TGCGCCAGCAGTCTAACTAGATACAATGAGCAGTTCTTC.

This clonotype was seen more than once but under ten times. The chain uses TRBV5-1 and TRBJ2-1; TRBD2 agrees at 11 bases. The CDR3 is 15 amino acids. Germline CDR1 SGHRS, CDR2 YFSETQ. J was trimmed by 10 bases and V by 0 bases; bases with no gene match: 6. The CDR3 is CASSLGLAGPREQFF. The CDR3 bases are TGCGCCAGCAGCTTGGGACTAGCGGGACCCCGGGAGCAGTTCTTC.

This clonotype was recorded a few times. V gene TRBV7-9 combines with J gene TRBJ1-1, with D perhaps TRBD1 (5 bases). The germline V and J ends were trimmed by 2 bases and 7 bases, with 11 bases remaining between them. Germline-derived CDR1 and CDR2 are SEHNR and FQNEAQ (reference sequence). This CDR3 spans 13 amino acids. CDR3 region: CASSLRDGDEAFF. CDR3 nucleotides: TGTGCCAGCAGCTTAAGGGACGGTGATGAAGCTTTCTTT.

In its sample, this clonotype was seen many times. The chain links TRBV7-2 to TRBJ2-5; 9 nucleotides agree with TRBD1. The germline gives CDR1 SGHTA, CDR2 FQGNSA. The CDR3 has 13 amino acids. V lost 7 bases to trimming and J lost 5 bases; unmatched junction nucleotides: 5. CDR3 region: CASTRDRAETQYF. DNA for the CDR3: TGTGCCAGCACACGGGACAGGGCTGAGACCCAGTACTTC.

This clonotype was counted ten times or more. The genes are TRBV5-1 and TRBJ2-2, with D possibly matching TRBD1 (6 bases). The germline V gene has CDR1 SGHRS and CDR2 YFSETQ. The CDR3 length is 14 residues. V was trimmed by 3 bases and J by 4 bases, leaving 10 bases between them. CDR3 sequence reads: CASSSTGTTGELFF. The CDR3 DNA follows: TGCGCCAGCAGCTCGACAGGCACCACCGGGGAGCTGTTTTTT.

The V gene is TRBV4-3, the J gene TRBJ2-1; TRBD2 matches at 7 bases. The V segment lost 0 bases and the J segment 3 bases; nucleotides outside the gene matches: 2. The CDR3 is 15 residues long. Germline assignment: CDR1 LGHNA and CDR2 YSLEER. The DNA for the CDR3 is TGCGCCAGCAGCCAAGATCGGGACTACTACAATGAGCAGTTCTTC. It is translated as CASSQDRDYYNEQFF.

There are a few counts of this clonotype. CDR3 loop: CASRQRSSPLHF. The CDR3 DNA reads as TGTGCCAGCCGCCAAAGGTCTTCACCCCTCCACTTT. The chain carries TRBV28 and TRBJ1-6; D gene uncertain. The CDR3 is 12 amino acids. Per germline, CDR1 MDHEN and CDR2 SYDVKM. V dropped 8 bases and J dropped 9 bases, with 11 bases sitting between them.

This clonotype showed up just a few times. V is TRBV20-1 and J is TRBJ1-1; no firm D call. The CDR3 is 13 residues long. V was pared by 5 bases and J by 1 base, with 11 bases between. The germline V gene has CDR1 DFQATT and CDR2 SNEGSKA (reference sequence). As DNA, the CDR3 is TGCAGTGCTGCACTGTTATCGAACACTGAAGCTTTCTTT. It codes for CSAALLSNTEAFF.

This clonotype was found a few times. J is TRBJ1-1 and V is TRBV10-3; D uncertain. Germline lookup yields CDR1 ENHRY and CDR2 SYGVKD. V was trimmed by 0 bases and J by 7 bases, leaving 6 bases between them. The CDR3 is 12 residues long. CDR3 in amino acids: CAISESKREAFF. In nucleotides, the CDR3 is TGTGCCATCAGTGAGTCGAAACGTGAAGCTTTCTTT.

The chain uses TRBV5-5 and TRBJ1-1, with D perhaps TRBD1 (6 bases). Trimming stripped 0 bases from V and 4 bases from J, with 13 bases between. The CDR3 loop spans 15 amino acids. CDR1 and CDR2 (germline): SGHKS, YYEKEE (reference sequence). CDR3 region: CASSLALPGATEAFF. Written as DNA, the CDR3 is TGTGCCAGCAGCTTGGCCCTACCAGGGGCCACTGAAGCTTTCTTT. The variable domain in full, completed from reference TRBV5-5 and TRBJ1-1, reads DAGVTQSPTHLIKTRGQQVTLRCSPISGHKSVSWYQQVLGQGPQFIFQYYEKEERGRGNFPDRFSARQFPNYSSELNVNALLLGDSALYLCASSLALPGATEAFFGQGTRLTVV.

V gene TRBV30 combines with J gene TRBJ2-2; TRBD2 might be the D (5 bases). Germline V gene sequence: CDR1 GTSNPN, CDR2 SVGIG (reference sequence). The V and J ends lost 1 base and 2 bases respectively, with 8 bases between them. CDR3 length: 14 residues. CDR3 coding DNA: TGTGCCTGGAGTGGAGGGTTTAACACCGGGGAGCTGTTTTTT. It encodes CAWSGGFNTGELFF.

This clonotype was picked up many times. The chain joins TRBV5-1 to TRBJ2-1, with 11 bases lining up with TRBD2. CDR3 length equals 15 residues. V lost 3 bases, J lost 2 bases, and 1 base stayed unmatched. CDR1 and CDR2 (germline): SGHRS, YFSETQ. In DNA, the CDR3 is TGCGCCAGCAGCTCGGGACTAGCGGCCTACAATGAGCAGTTCTTC. Its translation is CASSSGLAAYNEQFF.

This clonotype occurred once. At one end, the junction sequence differs from germline, possibly due to a read error. This chain joins TRBV20-1 and TRBJ2-1; D possibly corresponds to TRBD2 (6 bases). CDR3 length equals 13 residues. The germline CDR1 and CDR2 sequences are DFQATT and SNEGSKA (reference sequence). Here the CDR3 reads CSATRLAPNERFF. The CDR3 DNA reads as TGCAGTGCTACACGTCTAGCGCCCAATGAGCGGTTCTTC.

This chain uses TRBV29-1 with TRBJ1-5; 7 nucleotides match TRBD1. Germline CDR1 SQVTM, CDR2 ANQGSEA. Losses at the gene ends were 3 bases for V and 3 bases for J; bases not matched to a gene: 2. The CDR3 runs to 13 residues. CDR3 in DNA: TGCAGCGTTGAGGGACAGCCCAATCAGCCCCAGCATTTT. Protein product: CSVEGQPNQPQHF.

The sample holds many counts of this clonotype. The chain couples TRBV9 to TRBJ2-1, with 12 bases fitting TRBD1. V lost 4 bases and J lost 7; bases outside the gene matches: 6. CDR1 is SGDLS and CDR2 is YYNGEE in the germline V gene. The CDR3 sequence is 15 residues long. CDR3 DNA: TGTGCCAGCAGCCCGGGACAGGGGGCGTTGAATGAGCAGTTCTTC. Amino acid sequence: CASSPGQGALNEQFF.

V is TRBV4-3 and J is TRBJ2-3; 10 nucleotides agree with TRBD2. This CDR3 spans 16 amino acids. Losses at the gene ends were 4 bases for V and 2 bases for J; bases not matched to a gene: 6. Germline CDR1 LGHNA, CDR2 YSLEER. CDR3 DNA sequence: TGCGCCAGCAGCCTCAAAGGACTAGCGGACACAGATACGCAGTATTTT. The encoded protein is CASSLKGLADTDTQYF.

V usage is TRBV6-2 or TRBV6-3 and J usage is TRBJ2-5; D is perhaps TRBD1 or TRBD2 (5 bases each). Germline V lookup: CDR1 MNHEY, CDR2 SVGEGT. CDR3 size: 14 residues. V lost 2 bases to trimming and J lost 1 base, with 8 bases between them. In DNA form, the CDR3 reads TGTGCCAGCAGTTACCTGAGGGGCCAAGAGACCCAGTACTTC. As protein: CASSYLRGQETQYF.

This clonotype appeared a few times. The chain links TRBV24-1 to TRBJ2-2, with D possibly being TRBD2 (5 bases). V lost 4 bases to trimming and J lost 1 base, with 9 bases between them. Germline V gene sequence: CDR1 KGHDR, CDR2 SFDVKD. The CDR3 is 15 amino acids. The CDR3 sequence is CATSDLARNTGELFF. The CDR3 DNA reads TGTGCCACCAGTGACCTAGCCCGGAACACCGGGGAGCTGTTTTTT.

This clonotype was seen ten or more times. V and J are TRBV12-3 or TRBV12-4 and TRBJ2-1, with unresolved D. CDR3 size: 14 residues. V was shortened by 6 bases and J by 0 bases, with 9 bases between the two germline ends. CDR3 region: CASRGLSSYNEQFF. Written as DNA, the CDR3 is TGTGCCAGCAGGGGTTTGAGCTCCTACAATGAGCAGTTCTTC.